This paragraph covers one T cell receptor (beta chain) sequence. No antigen is known for it. These data come from a study of vaccination and CD4 T cells after COVID-19. Sequenced with the Oncomine TCR Beta short-read assay was DNA taken from cultured CD4+ T cells. TCRdb redid the calling of the PCR reads with MiXCR, one entry per CDR3 protein. The data contain several thousand distinct CDR3 sequences, over 50% of them seen just once; the ten biggest clones take up about 18%. Described treatment: roughly 10-day PBMC culture with coronavirus spike peptide pools or control peptides (ViraFEST assay). PBMCs were cultured at two million per well with 10 IU/ml IL-2 and approximately 9.8 ug/ml peptide pools. The origin of this receptor is a human donor with COVID-19. The sequencing used cultured CD4+ T cells from blood, collected after SARS-CoV-2 vaccination.

The CDR3 sequence: CASSDRGSAQPQHF. CDR3 sequence (DNA): TGTGCCAGCAGCGACAGGGGGAGTGCCCAGCCCCAGCATTTT. The chain has TRBV7-9 and TRBJ1-5; 9 bases match TRBD1. CDR3 length equals 14 residues. The J segment lost 7 bases and the V segment lost 5 bases, leaving 6 bases of the junction unmatched. Per the germline V gene, CDR1 is SEHNR and CDR2 is FQNEAQ (reference sequence).